The present T cell receptor beta chain was sequenced within a study of T cell responses to AZD1222 COVID-19 vaccine. Remarks on this clone: Its matching antigen is unknown.

Study-level results: In the spike-specific TCR repertoire, nearly half reportedly target unmutated variant regions. Spike-specific TCR depth and breadth grew after two AZD1222 doses. Seropositive AZD1222 recipients at baseline numbered only 5 or 6.

Sequencing used immunoSEQ multiplex PCR; TCRdb keeps in-frame clones, though not all of them. The top ten hold 3.1% of the sample, which has 120,000 or so clones, around 91% seen once. The source of this sequence is an adult in good health. The sample here was peripheral blood, taken on day 0 of AZD1222 vaccination.

CDR3 nucleotides: TGCGCCAGCAGCTTGGGGCGTCAAGAGCAGTTCTTC. Translating gives CASSLGRQEQFF. The rearrangement uses TRBV5-1 and TRBJ2-1; D remains unclear. The germline V gene has CDR1 SGHRS and CDR2 YFSETQ. The CDR3 loop spans 12 amino acids. V shed 0 bases and J shed 10 bases, with 8 bases lying between them.